Listed below are T cell receptor beta chains from one sample, sequenced in a study of T cell repertoires in cytomegalovirus infection. TCRdb independently ran MiXCR on the reads; one entry per CDR3 protein. Of tens of thousands of distinct CDR3 sequences listed, approximately 3.6% were seen once; the top ten hold 22%. The sequenced material came from PBMCs. The receptors were gathered from a human donor in good health (CMV status not recorded). Some clones in this sample may be carry-over from other donors' samples. The conserved cysteine and the conserved F or W are not part of the CDR3 here. Size is stated as how often the clone was seen (once, few, many) or a class if it is expanded.

size	V	J	CDR3
many	TRBV7-2	TRBJ1-5	ASRGSGGNQPQH
many	TRBV18	TRBJ2-3	ASSPPSTDTQY
many	TRBV7-8	TRBJ1-5	ASSLEVAQPQH
many	TRBV7-9	TRBJ1-1	ASSTTGDLGGTEAF
many	TRBV20-1	TRBJ1-1	SARDPNGLNTEAF
many	TRBV11-2	TRBJ2-7	ASSLGTSGPYEQY
many	TRBV7-2	TRBJ2-5	ASSWTDQETQY
many	TRBV11-2	TRBJ2-6	ASSTYRAGANVLT
many	TRBV7-2	TRBJ1-1	ASSLKRSPNTEAF
many	TRBV7-9	TRBJ2-1	ASSLGSGGRPSYNEQF
many	TRBV7-2	TRBJ1-1	ASSFEKPTEAF
many	TRBV6-6	TRBJ1-1	ASSYHSSMNTEAF
many	TRBV7-2	TRBJ2-7	ASTLLTGAGYEQY
many	TRBV7-2	TRBJ2-1	ASSRWPGKSYNEQF
many	TRBV6-1	TRBJ2-7	ASSEDPIRYEQY
many	TRBV7-2	TRBJ1-6	ASSLGPGQGGSPLH